This entry features one T cell receptor beta chain sequence. The antigen is not known. This CDR3 contains 15 residues. Germline V gene data show CDR1 as MNHEY and CDR2 as SVGAGI. The V and J ends lost 7 bases and 3 bases respectively, with 18 bases between them. Measured with immunoSEQ multiplex PCR; TCRdb has only the in-frame clones, and not every one. The profile shows some 290,000 clones, roughly 79% of them singletons. The data belong to a study of cytotoxic CD8 clonotypes in ibrutinib-treated CLL. Study information: Recorded responses included about 25 partial and 2 complete; following median approximately 68 months, roughly 15 stayed remitted and about 12 progressed. Overall study results and limits: With treatment, public clonotypes, which were uncommon, either contracted or remained stable.

This chain uses TRBV6-5 with TRBJ2-5; D is possibly TRBD2 (5 bases). This clonotype originated in a human donor with chronic lymphocytic leukemia. Material: PBMCs, obtained before ibrutinib treatment. The CDR3 is CASKAHGDGEETQYF. CDR3 DNA: TGTGCCAGCAAGGCGCACGGGGATGGAGAAGAGACCCAGTACTTC.